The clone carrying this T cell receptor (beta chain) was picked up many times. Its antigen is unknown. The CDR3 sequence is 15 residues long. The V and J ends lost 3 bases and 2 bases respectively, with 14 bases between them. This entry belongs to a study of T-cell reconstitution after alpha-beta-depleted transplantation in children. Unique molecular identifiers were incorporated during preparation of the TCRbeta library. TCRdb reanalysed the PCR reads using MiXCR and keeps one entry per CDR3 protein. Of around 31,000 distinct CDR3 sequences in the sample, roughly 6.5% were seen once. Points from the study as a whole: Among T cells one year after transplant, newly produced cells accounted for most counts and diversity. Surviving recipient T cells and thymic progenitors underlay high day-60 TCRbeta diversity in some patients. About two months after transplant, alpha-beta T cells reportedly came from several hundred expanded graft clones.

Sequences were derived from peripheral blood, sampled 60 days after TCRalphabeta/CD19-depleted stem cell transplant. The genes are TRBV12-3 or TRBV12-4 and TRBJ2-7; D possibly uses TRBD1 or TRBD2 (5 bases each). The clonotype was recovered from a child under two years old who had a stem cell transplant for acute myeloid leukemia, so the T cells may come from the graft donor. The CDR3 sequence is CASSFPFPGPYEQYF. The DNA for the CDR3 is TGTGCCAGCAGTTTCCCCTTCCCGGGGCCCTACGAGCAGTACTTC.